One sample yielded the 11 T cell receptor beta chains listed below, sequenced in a study of T cells after yellow fever vaccination. MiXCR was run by TCRdb on the 5' RACE reads, yielding one entry per CDR3 protein. Among about 580,000 distinct CDR3 sequences listed, roughly a sixth were seen once. Specimen: PBMCs, collected around 5 days after the first yellow fever vaccination. The receptors originated from a man younger than 35 who received the YFV17D yellow fever vaccine.

This clonotype was seen only a few times. The gene calls are TRBV24-1 and TRBJ2-2, with 9 bases fitting TRBD1. In germline, CDR1 is KGHDR, CDR2 SFDVKD. Unmatched junction bases numbered 4, after V lost 9 bases and J lost 6 bases. The CDR3 runs to 13 residues. CDR3 coding DNA: TGTGCCACCCAGGGACAGGGTCCCGGGGAGCTGTTTTTT. It translates to CATQGQGPGELFF.

V usage is TRBV18 and J usage is TRBJ1-6; tentatively, D is TRBD1 (5 bases). CDR1 is KGHSH, CDR2 LQKENI, per germline. The CDR3 has 15 amino acids. Trimming removed 5 bases from V and 7 bases from J, with 15 bases in between. CDR3 in DNA: TGTGCCAGCTCAATCACCGGGACGGAGAATTCACCCCTCCACTTT. It yields the protein CASSITGTENSPLHF.

This clonotype has only a few counts. V usage is TRBV15 and J usage is TRBJ2-5; D may be TRBD1 (5 bases). Trimming shortened V by 3 bases and J by 6 bases, and 23 bases separated the two germline ends. Germline CDR1 is LNHNV and CDR2 is YYDKDF (reference sequence). The CDR3 is made up of 17 amino acids. CDR3 sequence reads: CATSSAKGYQGRKTQYF. The DNA of the CDR3 is TGTGCCACCAGCAGTGCCAAGGGGTACCAGGGCCGAAAGACCCAGTACTTC. The whole variable domain, remainder taken from reference TRBV15 and TRBJ2-5, is DAMVIQNPRYQVTQFGKPVTLSCSQTLNHNVMYWYQQKSSQAPKLLFHYYDKDFNNEADTPDNFQSRRPNTSFCFLDIRSPGLGDTAMYLCATSSAKGYQGRKTQYFGPGTRLLVL.

The rearrangement links TRBV27 to TRBJ2-5; TRBD2 agrees at 7 bases. Unmatched junction bases numbered 14, after V lost 6 bases and J lost 7 bases. CDR1 is MNHEY, CDR2 SMNVEV, per germline (reference sequence). The CDR3 is 15 amino acids. CDR3 bases: TGTGCCAGCAGCTCTCTTGGGGGGGGGATGGGGACCCAGTACTTC. The encoded protein is CASSSLGGGMGTQYF.

The gene calls are TRBV10-3 and TRBJ2-5; possible D gene TRBD1, 5 bases. The CDR3 totals 15 residues. Per the germline V gene, CDR1 is ENHRY and CDR2 is SYGVKD. Trimming took 0 bases from V and 1 from J, leaving 9 bases between them. The chain's CDR3 is CAISESRQSQETQYF. In DNA form, the CDR3 reads TGTGCCATCAGTGAGTCGAGACAGAGCCAAGAGACCCAGTACTTC.

This clonotype was counted only a few times. The V and J genes are TRBV5-1 and TRBJ2-3; D is possibly TRBD1 or TRBD2 (5 bases each). Per the germline V gene, CDR1 is SGHRS and CDR2 is YFSETQ. The ends were cut back, 4 bases at V and 2 bases at J, with 11 bases in the middle. The CDR3 spans 14 residues. In DNA, the CDR3 is TGCGCCAGCAGCCATGGGGACCACACAGATACGCAGTATTTT. Its protein product is CASSHGDHTDTQYF.

This clonotype was detected ten times or more. The V gene is TRBV27, the J gene TRBJ1-5, with D unclear. The CDR3 extends over 12 amino acids. Deletions cut 3 bases from V and 5 bases from J, with 5 bases between. Germline CDR1 is MNHEY and CDR2 is SMNVEV (reference sequence). CDR3 sequence: CASSFFDQPQHF. CDR3 DNA sequence: TGTGCCAGCAGTTTTTTCGATCAGCCCCAGCATTTT.

The chain is built from TRBV6-2 or TRBV6-3 and TRBJ1-2; TRBD1 matches at 9 bases. The junction had 9 bases not matched to a gene; V was cut back by 6 bases and J by 13 bases. From germline, CDR1 is MNHEY and CDR2 SVGEGT. The CDR3 is 12 amino acids. CDR3 sequence reads: CASSGAGTGSTF. The DNA of the CDR3 is TGTGCCAGCAGCGGAGCCGGGACAGGGTCCACCTTC.

The J gene is TRBJ2-1, the V gene TRBV10-3; D remains unclear. V gave up 4 bases and J gave up 6 bases, with 10 bases separating them. The CDR3 extends over 13 amino acids. The germline V gene has CDR1 ENHRY and CDR2 SYGVKD. The CDR3, as DNA: TGTGCCATCAGTGTTAACCGTCTCAATGAGCAGTTCTTC. Amino acids: CAISVNRLNEQFF.

The genes are TRBV30 and TRBJ1-2; no reliable D call. V was shortened by 0 bases and J by 7 bases, with 12 bases between the two germline ends. CDR3 length equals 13 residues. Germline V CDR1 and CDR2: GTSNPN, SVGIG (reference sequence). The CDR3 DNA reads TGTGCCTGGAGTGTTGGCAGGTGGAGTGGCTACACCTTC. It codes for CAWSVGRWSGYTF.

This clonotype has a handful of counts. This chain connects TRBV25-1 to TRBJ2-5; 7 bases align to TRBD2. The junction had 9 bases not matched to a gene; V was cut back by 6 bases and J by 5 bases. Germline CDR1 MGHDK, CDR2 SYGVNS. This CDR3 is built from 14 residues. CDR3 DNA: TGTGCCAGCAGCTCGTGGGGGGGGATGGAGACCCAGTACTTC. It is translated as CASSSWGGMETQYF.